This T cell receptor (beta chain) comes out of a study of OX40 agonist ivuxolimab in advanced cancers. Study context: Males comprised 70% to 90% of the group, whose mean age was approximately 61 years (range about 20 to 79). Overall study findings and caveats: Fewer expanded clones were found on average in CD4+ than in CD8+ T cells. Partial responders at 0.1-3.0 mg/kg had among the lowest clonal expansion.

On cycle 4 day 1 and cycle 7 day 1, as well as at baseline, blood was sampled. Measured with immunoSEQ multiplex PCR; TCRdb has only the in-frame clones, and not every one. The sample lists roughly 74,000 clones, 87% occurring once. Notes on this clone: What it recognizes is unknown.

CDR1 SGHNT and CDR2 YYREEE come from the germline V gene (reference sequence). This CDR3 has 14 amino acids. V lost 2 bases to trimming and J lost 7 bases, with 15 bases between them. This chain links TRBV5-4 with TRBJ1-1, with a tentative D call TRBD1 (6 bases). This receptor was identified in an adult with an advanced solid tumor such as melanoma, head and neck, liver or kidney cancer. Sequencing used CD4+ or CD8+ T cells sorted from blood, obtained in a trial of the OX40 agonist ivuxolimab. For the CDR3, the DNA is TGTGCCAGCAGCTTCGGGAGGGGGGGCCTTGAAGCTTTCTTT. As protein: CASSFGRGGLEAFF.